This record covers a single TCR beta chain. This specimen belongs to a study of OX40 agonist ivuxolimab in advanced cancers. The CDR3 has 13 amino acids. The trim removed 6 bases at V and 5 bases at J, leaving 6 bases unmatched. Germline assignment: CDR1 SNHLY and CDR2 FYNNEI. The protocol was immunoSEQ multiplex PCR, while the TCRdb copy is restricted to in-frame clones and leaves out a portion. The sample lists about 76,000 clones, roughly 87% occurring once. This specimen consisted of CD4+ or CD8+ T cells sorted from blood, obtained in a trial of the OX40 agonist ivuxolimab. The chain carries TRBV2 and TRBJ2-5, with 7 nucleotides matching TRBD2. The clonotype was recovered from an adult with an advanced solid tumor such as melanoma, head and neck, liver or kidney cancer. CDR3 sequence (DNA): TGTGCCAGCAGGGGTCCCGGGAGGGAGACCCAGTACTTC. It encodes CASRGPGRETQYF.